The T cell receptor (beta chain) described here comes from a study of OX40 agonist ivuxolimab in advanced cancers. For the study at large: The study enrolled dose-escalation patients with hepatocellular carcinoma, melanoma, renal cell or head and neck cancer. Broader study findings: CD8+ T cells were the subset that, on average, had more expanded clones than CD4+.

The method was immunoSEQ multiplex PCR; TCRdb's version includes in-frame clones alone and lacks a portion of them. This table holds 13,000 or so clones, roughly 80% found once. The sample holds a few counts of this clone. As yet, its antigen is unknown. The sample was CD4+ or CD8+ T cells sorted from blood, taken in a trial of the OX40 agonist ivuxolimab. The clonotype originates from an adult with an advanced solid tumor such as melanoma, head and neck, liver or kidney cancer.

DNA of the CDR3: TGTGCCAGCAGCCTCGGACAGGGAGGGCATGGCTACACCTTC. This sequence encodes CASSLGQGGHGYTF. The rearrangement uses TRBV11-2 and TRBJ1-2; 8 nucleotides agree with TRBD1. Trimming took 5 bases from V and 6 from J; bases not matched to a gene: 8. CDR3 length: 14 amino acids. Germline CDR1 and CDR2: SGHAT and FQNNGV.